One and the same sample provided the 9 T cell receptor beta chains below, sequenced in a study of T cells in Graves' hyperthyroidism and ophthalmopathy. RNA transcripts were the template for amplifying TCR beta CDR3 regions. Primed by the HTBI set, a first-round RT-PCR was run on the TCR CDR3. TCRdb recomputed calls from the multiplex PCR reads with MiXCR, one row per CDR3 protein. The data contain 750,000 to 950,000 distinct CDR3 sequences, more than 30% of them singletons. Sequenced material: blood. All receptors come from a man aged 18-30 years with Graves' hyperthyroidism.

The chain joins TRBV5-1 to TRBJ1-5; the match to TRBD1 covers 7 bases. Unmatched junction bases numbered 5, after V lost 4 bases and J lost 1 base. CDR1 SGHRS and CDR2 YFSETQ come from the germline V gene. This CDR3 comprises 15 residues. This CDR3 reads CASSPGQASNQPQHF. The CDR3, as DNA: TGCGCCAGCAGCCCTGGACAGGCGAGCAATCAGCCCCAGCATTTT.

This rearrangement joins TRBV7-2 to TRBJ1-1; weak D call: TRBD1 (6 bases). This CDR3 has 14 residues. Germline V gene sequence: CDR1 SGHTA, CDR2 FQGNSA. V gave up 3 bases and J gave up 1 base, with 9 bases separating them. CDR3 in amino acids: CASSFTRGNTEAFF. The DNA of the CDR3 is TGTGCCAGCAGCTTCACCAGGGGGAACACTGAAGCTTTCTTT.

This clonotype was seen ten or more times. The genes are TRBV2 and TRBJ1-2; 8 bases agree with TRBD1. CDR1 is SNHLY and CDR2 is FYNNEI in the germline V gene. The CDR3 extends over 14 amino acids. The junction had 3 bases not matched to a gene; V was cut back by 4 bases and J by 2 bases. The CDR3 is CASSGQGRNYGYTF. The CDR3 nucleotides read TGTGCCAGCAGTGGACAGGGGCGAAACTATGGCTACACCTTC.

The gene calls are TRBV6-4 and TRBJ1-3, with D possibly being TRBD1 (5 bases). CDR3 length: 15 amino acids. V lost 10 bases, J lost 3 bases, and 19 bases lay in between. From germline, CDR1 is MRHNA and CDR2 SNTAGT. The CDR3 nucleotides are TGTGCCAACAGCCTGACCGGGACGGGTGGAAACACCATATATTTT. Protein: CANSLTGTGGNTIYF.

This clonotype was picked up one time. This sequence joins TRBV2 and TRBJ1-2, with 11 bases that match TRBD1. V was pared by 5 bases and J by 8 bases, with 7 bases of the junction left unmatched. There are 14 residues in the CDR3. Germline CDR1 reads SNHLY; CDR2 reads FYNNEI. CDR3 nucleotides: TGTGCCAGCAGTTCGGACAGGGGGCCGGAAGGCTACACCTTC. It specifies CASSSDRGPEGYTF.

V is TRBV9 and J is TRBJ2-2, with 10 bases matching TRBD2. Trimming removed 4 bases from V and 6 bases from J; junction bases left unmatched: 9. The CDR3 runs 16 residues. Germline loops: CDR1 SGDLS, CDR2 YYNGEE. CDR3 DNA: TGTGCCAGCAGCCCCCTCCTAGCGGGAGTAGCCGGGGAGCTGTTTTTT. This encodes CASSPLLAGVAGELFF.

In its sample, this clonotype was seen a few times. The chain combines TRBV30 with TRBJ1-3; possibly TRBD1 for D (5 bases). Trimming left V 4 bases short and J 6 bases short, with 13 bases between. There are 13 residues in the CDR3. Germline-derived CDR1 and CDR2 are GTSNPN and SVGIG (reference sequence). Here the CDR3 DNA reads TGTGCCTGGACCGCCTACAGGTCAAACACCATATATTTT. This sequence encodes CAWTAYRSNTIYF.

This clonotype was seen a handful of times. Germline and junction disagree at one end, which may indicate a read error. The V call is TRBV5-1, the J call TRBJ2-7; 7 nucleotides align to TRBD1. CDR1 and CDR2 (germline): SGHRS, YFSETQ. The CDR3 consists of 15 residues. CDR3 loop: CASSFERDRSYEQYF. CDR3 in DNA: TGTGCCAGCAGCTTCGAACGGGACAGATCCTACGAGCAGTACTTC.

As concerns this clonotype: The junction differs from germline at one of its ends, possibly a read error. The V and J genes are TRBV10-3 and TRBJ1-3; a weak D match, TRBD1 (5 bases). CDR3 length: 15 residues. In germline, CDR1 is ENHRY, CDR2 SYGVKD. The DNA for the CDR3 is TGTGCCAGCAGTTTCCAGGGAGTAGCTGGAAACACCATATATTTT. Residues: CASSFQGVAGNTIYF.